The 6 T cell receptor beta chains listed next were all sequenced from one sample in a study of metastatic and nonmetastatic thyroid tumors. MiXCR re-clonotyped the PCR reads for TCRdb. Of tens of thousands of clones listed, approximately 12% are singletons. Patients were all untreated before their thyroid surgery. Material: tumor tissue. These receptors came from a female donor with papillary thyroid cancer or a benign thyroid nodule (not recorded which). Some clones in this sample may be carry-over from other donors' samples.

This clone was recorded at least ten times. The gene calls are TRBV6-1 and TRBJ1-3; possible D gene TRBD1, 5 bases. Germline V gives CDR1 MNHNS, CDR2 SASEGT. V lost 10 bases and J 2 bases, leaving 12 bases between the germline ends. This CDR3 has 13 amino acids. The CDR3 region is CATKDRTGNTIYF. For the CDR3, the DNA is TGTGCCACTAAAGACAGAACTGGAAACACCATATATTTT.

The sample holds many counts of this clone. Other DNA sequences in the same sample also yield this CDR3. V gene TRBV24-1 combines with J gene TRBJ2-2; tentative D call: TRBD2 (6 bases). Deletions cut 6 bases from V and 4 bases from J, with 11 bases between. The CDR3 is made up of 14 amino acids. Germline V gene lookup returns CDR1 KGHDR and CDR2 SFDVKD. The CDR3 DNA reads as TGTGCCACCAGTAGGGGAGCGGGCACCGGGGAGCTGTTTTTT. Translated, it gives CATSRGAGTGELFF.

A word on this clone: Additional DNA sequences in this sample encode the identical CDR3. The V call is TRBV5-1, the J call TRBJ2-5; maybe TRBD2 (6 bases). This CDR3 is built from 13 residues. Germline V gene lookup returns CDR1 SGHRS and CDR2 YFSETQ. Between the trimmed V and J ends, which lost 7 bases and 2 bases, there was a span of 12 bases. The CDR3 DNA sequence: TGCGCCAGCCGTCCGGGGGTACAAGAGACCCAGTACTTC. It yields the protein CASRPGVQETQYF.

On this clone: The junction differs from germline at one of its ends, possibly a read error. CDR3 protein: CSARDMLSYEQYF. Here the CDR3 DNA reads TGCAGTGCCAGAGATATGCTTTCCTACGAGCAGTACTTC. The chain is built from TRBV20-1 and TRBJ2-7; D is unresolved. From germline, CDR1 is DFQATT and CDR2 SNEGSKA (reference sequence). The length of the CDR3 is 13 residues.

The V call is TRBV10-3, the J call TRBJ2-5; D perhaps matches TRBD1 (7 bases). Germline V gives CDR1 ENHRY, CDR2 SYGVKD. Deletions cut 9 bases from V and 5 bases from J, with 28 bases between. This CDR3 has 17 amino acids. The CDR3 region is CAIGGRDRGSLGETQYF. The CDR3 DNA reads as TGTGCCATAGGGGGGCGGGACAGAGGTTCTCTGGGGGAGACCCAGTACTTC.

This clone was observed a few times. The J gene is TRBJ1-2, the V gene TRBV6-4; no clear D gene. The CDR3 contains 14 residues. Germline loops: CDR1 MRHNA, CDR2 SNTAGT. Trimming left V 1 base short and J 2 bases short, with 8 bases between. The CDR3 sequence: CASSDLEGNYGYTF. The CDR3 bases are TGTGCCAGCAGTGACTTAGAAGGGAACTATGGCTACACCTTC.